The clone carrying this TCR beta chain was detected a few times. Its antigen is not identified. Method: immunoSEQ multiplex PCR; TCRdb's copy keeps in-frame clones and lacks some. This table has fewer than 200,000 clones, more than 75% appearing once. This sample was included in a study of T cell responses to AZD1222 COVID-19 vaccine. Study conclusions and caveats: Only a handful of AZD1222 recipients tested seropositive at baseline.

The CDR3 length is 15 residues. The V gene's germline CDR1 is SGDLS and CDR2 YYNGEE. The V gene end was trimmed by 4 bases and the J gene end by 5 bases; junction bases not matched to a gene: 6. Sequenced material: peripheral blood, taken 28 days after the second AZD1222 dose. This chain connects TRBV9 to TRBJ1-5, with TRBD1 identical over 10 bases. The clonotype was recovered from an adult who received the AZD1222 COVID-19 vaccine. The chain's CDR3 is CASSQTGTGDQPQHF. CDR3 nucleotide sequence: TGTGCCAGCAGCCAAACCGGGACAGGGGATCAGCCCCAGCATTTT.